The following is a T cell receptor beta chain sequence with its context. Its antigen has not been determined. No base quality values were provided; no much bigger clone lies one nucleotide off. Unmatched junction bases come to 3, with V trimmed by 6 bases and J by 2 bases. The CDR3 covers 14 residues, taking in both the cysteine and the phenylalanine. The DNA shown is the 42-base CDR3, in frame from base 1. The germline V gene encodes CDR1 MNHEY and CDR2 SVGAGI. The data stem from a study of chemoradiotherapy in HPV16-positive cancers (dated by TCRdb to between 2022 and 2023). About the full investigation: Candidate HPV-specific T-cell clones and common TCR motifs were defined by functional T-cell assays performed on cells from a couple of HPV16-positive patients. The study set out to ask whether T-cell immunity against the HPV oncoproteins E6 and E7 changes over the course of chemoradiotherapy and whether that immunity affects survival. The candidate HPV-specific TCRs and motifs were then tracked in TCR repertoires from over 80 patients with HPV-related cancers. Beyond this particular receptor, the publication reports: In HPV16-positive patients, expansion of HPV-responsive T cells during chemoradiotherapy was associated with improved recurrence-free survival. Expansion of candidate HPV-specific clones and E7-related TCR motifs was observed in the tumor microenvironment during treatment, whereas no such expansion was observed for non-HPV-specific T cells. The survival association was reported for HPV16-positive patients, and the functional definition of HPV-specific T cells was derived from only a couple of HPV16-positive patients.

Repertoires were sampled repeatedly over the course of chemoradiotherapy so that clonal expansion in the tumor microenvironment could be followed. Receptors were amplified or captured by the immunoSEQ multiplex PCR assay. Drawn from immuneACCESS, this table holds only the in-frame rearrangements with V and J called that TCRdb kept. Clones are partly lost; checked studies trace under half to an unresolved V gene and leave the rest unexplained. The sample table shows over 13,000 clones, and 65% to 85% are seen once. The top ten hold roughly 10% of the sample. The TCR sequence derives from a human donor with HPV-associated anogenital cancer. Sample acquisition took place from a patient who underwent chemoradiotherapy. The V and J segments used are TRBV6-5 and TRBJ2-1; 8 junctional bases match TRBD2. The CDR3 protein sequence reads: CASRSGGAYNEQFF. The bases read TGTGCCAGCAGAAGCGGGGGCGCCTACAATGAGCAGTTCTTC.